The 10 T cell receptor beta chains given below trace back to one sample, sequenced in a study of response to subunit inactivated influenza vaccine (dated by TCRdb to between 2018 and 2020). Receptor amplification or capture employed RT-PCR. The sample was run on an Illumina HiSeq 2500. TCRdb reran the public reads through fastp at Q25 and MiXCR, keeping productive beta chains. Rows matching on CDR3 protein sequence are summarized as one entry with the most common DNA and genes. A total of hundreds of thousands of distinct CDR3 sequences appear in this sample, about 11% of them only once. The ten largest clones take up 11% of the sample. Another study also made use of these data, one on T cells expressing NK-cell markers. Reported in the second study: The TCR beta cDNA libraries were made using 5'RACE template switching, a step that added both a universal primer site and unique molecular identifiers.

The input for sequencing was PBMCs from blood, taken on the day of vaccination. The receptor set was obtained from a man in his fifties who received an inactivated influenza vaccine. Donor details come from another sample of the same person, matched by shared clones.

The sample holds many counts of this clonotype. This chain uses TRBV29-1 with TRBJ2-5, with D possibly TRBD1 on 6 matching bases. CDR3 length: 14 residues. CDR1 is SQVTM, CDR2 ANQGSEA, per germline. V was trimmed by 6 bases and J by 5 bases, leaving 19 bases between them. Written as DNA, the CDR3 is TGCAGCGTAACCAGGGGATGGGGTGATGAGACCCAGTACTTC. It specifies CSVTRGWGDETQYF.

The gene calls are TRBV24-1 and TRBJ2-2; tentative D call: TRBD1 (6 bases). V was clipped by 4 bases and J by 2 bases, with 10 bases between them. This CDR3 spans 15 amino acids. CDR1 is KGHDR and CDR2 is SFDVKD in the germline V gene. CDR3 DNA sequence: TGTGCCACCAGTGAGGTAGGGGGTAACACCGGGGAGCTGTTTTTT. It encodes CATSEVGGNTGELFF.

This clonotype showed up just a few times. The chain uses TRBV19 and TRBJ2-2; 7 bases are shared with TRBD1. After removal of 6 bases from V and 5 bases from J, the junction contained 9 bases not matched to a gene. The CDR3 runs 15 residues. Germline loops: CDR1 LNHDA, CDR2 SQIVND (reference sequence). The CDR3, as DNA: TGTGCCAGTAGAAATCCGGGACAGCGAACCGGGGAGCTGTTTTTT. Translated: CASRNPGQRTGELFF.

This clonotype was picked up many times. The chain is built from TRBV20-1 and TRBJ2-3; TRBD1 matches 10 bases. The V gene end was trimmed by 1 base and the J gene end by 0 bases; junction bases not matched to a gene: 4. The CDR3 extends over 16 amino acids. Germline V gene sequence: CDR1 DFQATT, CDR2 SNEGSKA (reference sequence). The DNA for the CDR3 is TGCAGTGCTAGAGCGACAGGGGGCTTAAGCACAGATACGCAGTATTTT. Its protein product is CSARATGGLSTDTQYF.

This clonotype has more than one count but fewer than ten. J is TRBJ2-1 and V is TRBV15; possibly TRBD1 for D (6 bases). Trimming took 5 bases from V and 6 from J, leaving 14 bases between them. Germline V gives CDR1 LNHNV, CDR2 YYDKDF (reference sequence). The CDR3 totals 14 residues. CDR3 sequence: CATSPDSSGNEQFF. CDR3 DNA sequence: TGTGCCACCAGCCCGGACAGCAGCGGCAATGAGCAGTTCTTC. Full variable domain (missing parts from reference TRBV15 and TRBJ2-1): DAMVIQNPRYQVTQFGKPVTLSCSQTLNHNVMYWYQQKSSQAPKLLFHYYDKDFNNEADTPDNFQSRRPNTSFCFLDIRSPGLGDTAMYLCATSPDSSGNEQFFGPGTRLTVL.

The rearrangement uses TRBV7-9 and TRBJ2-3; no clear D gene. The CDR3 is 15 residues long. Germline-derived CDR1 and CDR2 are SEHNR and FQNEAQ (reference sequence). The germline V and J ends were trimmed by 0 bases and 2 bases, with 9 bases remaining between them. The chain's CDR3 is CASSLAERLTDTQYF. In DNA, the CDR3 is TGTGCCAGCAGCTTAGCGGAGCGACTCACAGATACGCAGTATTTT.

The chain employs TRBV4-2 and TRBJ2-7; D gene unclear. The CDR3 covers 15 residues. Germline CDR1 is LGHNA and CDR2 is YNFKEQ. V gave up 0 bases and J gave up 2 bases, with 11 bases separating them. The CDR3 sequence is CASSQELAQTYEQYF. CDR3 DNA: TGTGCCAGCAGCCAAGAACTCGCCCAAACCTACGAGCAGTACTTC.

This clonotype was seen a handful of times. V and J are TRBV4-2 and TRBJ2-2, with no clear D. V dropped 0 bases and J dropped 9 bases, with 8 bases sitting between them. Germline CDR1 and CDR2: LGHNA and YNFKEQ. This CDR3 has 13 residues. DNA of the CDR3: TGTGCCAGCAGCCAAGAACGGTCGTGGGAGCTGTTTTTT. This gives the protein CASSQERSWELFF.

This sequence joins TRBV20-1 and TRBJ2-5; 7 bases are shared with TRBD2. Germline CDR1 and CDR2: DFQATT and SNEGSKA (reference sequence). The J segment lost 5 bases and the V segment lost 5 bases, leaving 5 bases of the junction unmatched. CDR3 length: 12 amino acids. The CDR3 nucleotides are TGCAGTGCTGCCCGGGGGGAGGAGACCCAGTACTTC. This translates into CSAARGEETQYF.

This clonotype was detected a few times. The chain carries TRBV5-1 and TRBJ2-5, with 7 positions matching TRBD1. V lost 6 bases to trimming and J lost 2 bases; unmatched junction nucleotides: 10. Germline values: CDR1 SGHRS, CDR2 YFSETQ. The CDR3 extends over 15 amino acids. CDR3 sequence (DNA): TGCGCCAGCACCCTGCTGGGACAGAATCAAGAGACCCAGTACTTC. This codes for CASTLLGQNQETQYF.